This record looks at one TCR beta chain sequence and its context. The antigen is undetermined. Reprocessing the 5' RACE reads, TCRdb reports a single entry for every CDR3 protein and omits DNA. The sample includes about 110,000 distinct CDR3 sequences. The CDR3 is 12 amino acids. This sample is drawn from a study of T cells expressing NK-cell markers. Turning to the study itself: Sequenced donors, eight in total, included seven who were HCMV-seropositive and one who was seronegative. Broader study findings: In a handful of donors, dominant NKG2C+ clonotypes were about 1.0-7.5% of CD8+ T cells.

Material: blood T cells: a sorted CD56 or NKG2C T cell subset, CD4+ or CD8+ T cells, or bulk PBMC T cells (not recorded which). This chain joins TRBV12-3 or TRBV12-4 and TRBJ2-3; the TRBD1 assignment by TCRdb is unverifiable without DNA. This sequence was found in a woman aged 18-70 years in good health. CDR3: CASCPGTDTQYF.